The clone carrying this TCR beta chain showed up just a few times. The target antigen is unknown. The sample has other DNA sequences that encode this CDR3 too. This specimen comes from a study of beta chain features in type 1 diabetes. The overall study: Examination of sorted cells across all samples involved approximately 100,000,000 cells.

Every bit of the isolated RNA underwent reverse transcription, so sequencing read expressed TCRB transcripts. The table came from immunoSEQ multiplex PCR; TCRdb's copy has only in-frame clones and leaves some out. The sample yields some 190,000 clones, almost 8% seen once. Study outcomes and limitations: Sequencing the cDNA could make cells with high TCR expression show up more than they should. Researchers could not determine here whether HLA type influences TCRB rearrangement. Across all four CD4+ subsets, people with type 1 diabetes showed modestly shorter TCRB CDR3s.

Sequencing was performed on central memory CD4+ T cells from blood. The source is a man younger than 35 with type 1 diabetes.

The CDR3 coding sequence is TGTGCCAGCAGTTACCAGGGACATAACTATGGCTACACCTTC. This sequence encodes CASSYQGHNYGYTF. The chain combines TRBV6-5 with TRBJ1-2; D is perhaps TRBD1 (6 bases). The CDR3 covers 14 residues. V was clipped by 2 bases and J by 1 base, with 8 bases between them. CDR1 is MNHEY, CDR2 SVGAGI, per germline.